The following is a T cell receptor (beta chain) sequence with its context. The sample belongs to a study of blood T cell repertoires in COVID-19. Study-wide background: Sources were T cells, B-cell-depleted T cells, or PBMCs; the material itself was cDNA or gDNA.

Data came from immunoSEQ multiplex PCR; TCRdb stores just in-frame clones and leaves some out. Here the sample spans over 200,000 clones, 90% to 95% being singletons. The Seattle patients, enrolled during active infection, were followed longitudinally. Sequenced: peripheral blood. This sequence was found in a man in his 60s with COVID-19, enrolled during active disease.

Here the CDR3 reads CASSHTDRQNGPQHF. Here the CDR3 DNA reads TGCGCCAGCAGCCACACGGACAGGCAAAATGGGCCCCAGCATTTT. The J gene is TRBJ1-5, the V gene TRBV5-1, with 7 bases fitting TRBD1. CDR3 length equals 15 residues. CDR1 is SGHRS, CDR2 YFSETQ, per germline. The junction had 13 bases not matched to a gene; V was cut back by 4 bases and J by 9 bases. The full variable domain, rest sourced from reference TRBV5-1 and TRBJ1-5, is KAGVTQTPRYLIKTRGQQVTLSCSPISGHRSVSWYQQTPGQGLQFLFEYFSETQRNKGNFPGRFSGRQFSNSRSEMNVSTLELGDSALYLCASSHTDRQNGPQHFGDGTRLSIL.